A single sample gave rise to the 17 T cell receptor beta chains below, sequenced in a study of cytomegalovirus exposure and HLA in healthy donors. Measured with immunoSEQ multiplex PCR; TCRdb has only the in-frame clones, and not every one. The table records over 100,000 clones, approximately 90% of them present only once. The specimen was PBMCs. The source is a woman aged 18-30 years in good health and CMV-seropositive.

The rearrangement links TRBV29-1 to TRBJ2-6; D is perhaps TRBD1 (7 bases). V lost 4 bases to trimming and J lost 0 bases, with 10 bases between them. This CDR3 has 15 amino acids. The germline V gene has CDR1 SQVTM and CDR2 ANQGSEA. This chain's CDR3 is CSVGQGLSGANVLTF. CDR3 DNA: TGCAGCGTTGGACAGGGACTCTCTGGGGCCAACGTCCTGACTTTC. Complete variable domain (other parts from reference TRBV29-1 and TRBJ2-6): SAVISQKPSRDICQRGTSLTIQCQVDSQVTMMFWYRQQPGQSLTLIATANQGSEATYESGFVIDKFPISRPNLTFSTLTVSNMSPEDSSIYLCSVGQGLSGANVLTFGAGSRLTVL.

CDR3: CASSSTGQGAPGELFF. Written as DNA, the CDR3 is TGTGCCAGCAGTTCCACGGGACAGGGGGCCCCCGGGGAGCTGTTTTTT. The gene calls are TRBV7-9 and TRBJ2-2, with 12 bases lining up with TRBD1. Trimming at V came to 6 bases and at J to 6 bases, leaving 8 bases not matched to a gene. The CDR3 has 16 residues. The germline V gene has CDR1 SEHNR and CDR2 FQNEAQ (reference sequence).

The V and J genes are TRBV11-2 and TRBJ1-4, with D possibly being TRBD1 (5 bases). The germline V gene encodes CDR1 SGHAT and CDR2 FQNNGV. The length of the CDR3 is 15 residues. The V and J ends lost 0 bases and 0 bases respectively, with 5 bases between them. The CDR3 DNA sequence: TGTGCCAGCAGCTTAGAAGGGGCAACTAATGAAAAACTGTTTTTT. As protein: CASSLEGATNEKLFF.

V usage is TRBV2 and J usage is TRBJ1-5; D perhaps matches TRBD1 (6 bases). V gave up 5 bases and J gave up 3 bases, with 11 bases separating them. The CDR3 runs to 14 residues. Germline V CDR1 and CDR2: SNHLY, FYNNEI. The CDR3 sequence is CASSRTVTNQPQHF. CDR3 in DNA: TGTGCCAGCAGTAGGACAGTGACCAATCAGCCCCAGCATTTT.

The rearrangement links TRBV7-9 to TRBJ2-1; D might be TRBD2 (6 bases). The V gene lost 0 bases and the J gene lost 6 bases, with 9 bases spanning the gap. Germline CDR1 reads SEHNR; CDR2 reads FQNEAQ (reference sequence). This CDR3 has 14 amino acids. CDR3 loop: CASSLALARNEQFF. The CDR3 DNA follows: TGTGCCAGCAGCTTAGCACTAGCCCGCAATGAGCAGTTCTTC.

This clone has a single count. This rearrangement joins TRBV12-5 to TRBJ2-3; a possible D gene is TRBD1 (6 bases). Trimming pared 7 bases from V and 1 base from J, leaving 15 bases between. This CDR3 spans 15 amino acids. From germline, CDR1 is LGHNT and CDR2 FRNRAP. The CDR3 DNA reads TGTGCTAGTGCCCCGGACAGATTGGGCACAGATACGCAGTATTTT. It encodes CASAPDRLGTDTQYF.

The chain recombines TRBV11-3 with TRBJ2-1; TRBD2 aligns across 11 bases. The V and J ends lost 5 bases and 8 bases, in that order; junction bases with no gene match: 11. The CDR3 loop spans 16 amino acids. Per the germline V gene, CDR1 is SGHNT and CDR2 is YENEEA. CDR3 nucleotide sequence: TGTGCCAGCAGCCCTATAGCGGGAGGGCCTACCGATGAGCAGTTCTTC. It yields the protein CASSPIAGGPTDEQFF.

The chain is built from TRBV11-2 and TRBJ1-1, with TRBD1 as a possible D gene (5 bases). The ends were cut back, 3 bases at V and 11 bases at J, with 19 bases in the middle. CDR3 size: 14 residues. CDR1 is SGHAT, CDR2 FQNNGV, per germline. The CDR3: CASSLTGDGVGAFF. The CDR3, as DNA: TGTGCCAGCAGCTTGACGGGGGATGGGGTCGGTGCTTTCTTT.

This clone showed up just once. V is TRBV11-1 and J is TRBJ1-1; D uncertain. Germline CDR1 and CDR2: SGHAT and FQDESV (reference sequence). There are 13 residues in the CDR3. V shed 2 bases and J shed 10 bases, with 14 bases lying between them. The CDR3 spells CASSLSFGRGAFF. CDR3 DNA: TGTGCCAGCAGCTTATCCTTCGGCAGAGGAGCTTTCTTT.

This rearrangement joins TRBV4-1 to TRBJ2-7; the match to TRBD1 covers 7 bases. Germline-derived CDR1 and CDR2 are MGHRA and YSYEKL. V lost 3 bases and J lost 3; bases outside the gene matches: 5. This CDR3 contains 14 residues. CDR3 nucleotides: TGCGCCAGCAGCCAGTCGGGACAGTACTACGAGCAGTACTTC. Amino acids: CASSQSGQYYEQYF.

The V call is TRBV18, the J call TRBJ1-5, with TRBD1 matching 8 bases. The CDR3 length is 14 residues. Germline V lookup: CDR1 KGHSH, CDR2 LQKENI. Trimming took 4 bases from V and 5 from J; bases not matched to a gene: 4. CDR3 in amino acids: CASSLTGGHQPQHF. The CDR3 DNA follows: TGTGCCAGCTCACTTACAGGGGGTCATCAGCCCCAGCATTTT.

The V gene is TRBV25-1, the J gene TRBJ1-2, with D possibly matching TRBD1 (5 bases). The CDR3 covers 15 residues. Per germline, CDR1 MGHDK and CDR2 SYGVNS. V was shortened by 6 bases and J by 4 bases, with 18 bases between the two germline ends. CDR3 DNA sequence: TGTGCCAGCAGCCCTACCGGGACTTGGAGCTATGGCTACACCTTC. Translated, it gives CASSPTGTWSYGYTF.

This clone was seen a handful of times. This chain links TRBV11-2 with TRBJ2-7; D is unclear. Deletions cut 0 bases from V and 3 bases from J, with 3 bases between. The V gene's germline CDR1 is SGHAT and CDR2 FQNNGV. The CDR3 spans 12 residues. CDR3 in amino acids: CASSLDSYEQYF. As DNA, the CDR3 is TGTGCCAGCAGCTTAGACAGCTACGAGCAGTACTTC.

The chain combines TRBV4-2 with TRBJ2-3, with 8 bases identical to TRBD2. Germline V gene sequence: CDR1 LGHNA, CDR2 YNFKEQ. J gave up 2 bases and V 4 bases, and 8 bases lay outside the gene matches. The CDR3 length is 16 residues. The CDR3 bases are TGTGCCAGCAGCCTCACTAGCGGAAAGAACACAGATACGCAGTATTTT. Amino acid sequence: CASSLTSGKNTDTQYF.

V and J are TRBV7-2 and TRBJ2-7; D is ambiguous. CDR1 is SGHTA, CDR2 FQGNSA, per germline. There are 15 residues in the CDR3. Trimming shortened V by 2 bases and J by 1 base, and 12 bases separated the two germline ends. The CDR3 nucleotides are TGTGCCAGCAGCTTAAGGCAGGCCACATCCTACGAGCAGTACTTC. It yields the protein CASSLRQATSYEQYF.

The chain couples TRBV14 to TRBJ2-1; 9 positions match TRBD2. CDR1 and CDR2 (germline): SGHDN, FVKESK. J gave up 8 bases and V 1 base, and 6 bases lay outside the gene matches. CDR3 length: 15 amino acids. The CDR3 nucleotides read TGTGCCAGCAGCCAAGCGGTAGCGGGAGTCTATGAGCAGTTCTTC. It encodes CASSQAVAGVYEQFF.

The rearrangement links TRBV30 to TRBJ2-2; TRBD1 matches at 9 bases. CDR1 is GTSNPN, CDR2 SVGIG, per germline (reference sequence). The trim removed 4 bases at V and 6 bases at J, leaving 6 bases unmatched. CDR3 size: 14 residues. The CDR3 loop reads CAWTGTGIAGELFF. The CDR3 region has the DNA TGTGCCTGGACAGGGACAGGGATCGCCGGGGAGCTGTTTTTT.